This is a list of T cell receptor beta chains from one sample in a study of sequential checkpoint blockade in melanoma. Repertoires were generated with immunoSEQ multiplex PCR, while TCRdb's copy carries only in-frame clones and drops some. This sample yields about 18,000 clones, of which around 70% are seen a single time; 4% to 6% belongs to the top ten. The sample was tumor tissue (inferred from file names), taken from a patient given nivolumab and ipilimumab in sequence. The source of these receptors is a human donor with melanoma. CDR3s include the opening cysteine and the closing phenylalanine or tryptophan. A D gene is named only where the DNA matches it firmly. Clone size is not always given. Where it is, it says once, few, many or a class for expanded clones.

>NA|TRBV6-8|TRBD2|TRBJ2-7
CASSSTSGRSRPYEQYF
TGTGCCAGCAGTTCTACTAGCGGGAGATCCCGTCCCTACGAGCAGTACTTC
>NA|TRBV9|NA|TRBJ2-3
CASSIRADTQYF
TGTGCCAGCAGTATACGGGCAGATACGCAGTATTTT
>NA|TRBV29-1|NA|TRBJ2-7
CSVAGTKAGEQYF
TGCAGCGTTGCCGGGACAAAGGCGGGGGAGCAGTACTTC
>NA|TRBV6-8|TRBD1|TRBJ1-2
CATSTGPYGYTF
TGTGCCACTTCGACAGGGCCCTATGGCTACACCTTC
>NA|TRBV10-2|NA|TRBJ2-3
CASSESAGTDTQYF
TGCGCCAGCAGTGAGTCGGCGGGCACAGATACGCAGTATTTT
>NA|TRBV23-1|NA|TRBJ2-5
CASSLSLWETQYF
TGCGCCAGCAGTCTAAGCCTCTGGGAGACCCAGTACTTC
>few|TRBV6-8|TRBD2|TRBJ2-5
CASSLTGGIQETQYF
TGTGCCAGCAGTTTAACGGGGGGAATACAAGAGACCCAGTACTTC
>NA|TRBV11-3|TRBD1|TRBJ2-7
CASSPGTGTNLNYEQYF
TGTGCCAGCAGCCCCGGGACAGGGACTAACCTGAACTACGAGCAGTACTTC
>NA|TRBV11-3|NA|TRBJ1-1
CASSPQGTNTEAFF
TGTGCCAGCAGCCCCCAGGGGACGAACACTGAAGCTTTCTTT
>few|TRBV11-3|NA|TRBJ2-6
CASSSGLFGANVLTF
TGTGCCAGCAGCTCAGGCCTCTTTGGGGCCAACGTCCTGACTTTC
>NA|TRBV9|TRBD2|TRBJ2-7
CASSEAVQRGLSYEQYF
TGTGCCAGCAGTGAAGCGGTGCAGCGGGGGCTCTCCTACGAGCAGTACTTC
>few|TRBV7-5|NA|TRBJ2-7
CASSPSRTGGYEQYF
TGTGCCAGCAGTCCCTCCAGGACAGGGGGCTACGAGCAGTACTTC
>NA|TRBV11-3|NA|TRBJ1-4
CASSPGQYNEKLFF
TGTGCCAGCAGCCCGGGGCAATATAATGAAAAACTGTTTTTT
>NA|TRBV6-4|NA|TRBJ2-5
CASRLEETQYF
TGTGCCAGCAGGCTGGAAGAGACCCAGTACTTC
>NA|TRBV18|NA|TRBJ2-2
CASSPPPGELFF
TGTGCCAGCTCACCACCTCCCGGGGAGCTGTTTTTT
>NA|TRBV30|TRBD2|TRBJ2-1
CAWTLAGGNEQFF
TGTGCCTGGACCCTAGCGGGGGGCAATGAGCAGTTCTTC
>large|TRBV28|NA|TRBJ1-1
CASSLGQTWKGEAFF
TGTGCCAGCAGTTTAGGGCAGACATGGAAGGGTGAAGCTTTCTTT
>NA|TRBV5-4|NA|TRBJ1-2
CASSATGTNGYTF
TGTGCCAGCAGCGCGACCGGGACCAATGGCTACACCTTC
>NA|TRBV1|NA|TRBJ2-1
CASSQAAGQETYNEQFF
TGCGCCAGCAGCCAAGCCGCCGGACAGGAAACCTACAATGAGCAGTTCTTC